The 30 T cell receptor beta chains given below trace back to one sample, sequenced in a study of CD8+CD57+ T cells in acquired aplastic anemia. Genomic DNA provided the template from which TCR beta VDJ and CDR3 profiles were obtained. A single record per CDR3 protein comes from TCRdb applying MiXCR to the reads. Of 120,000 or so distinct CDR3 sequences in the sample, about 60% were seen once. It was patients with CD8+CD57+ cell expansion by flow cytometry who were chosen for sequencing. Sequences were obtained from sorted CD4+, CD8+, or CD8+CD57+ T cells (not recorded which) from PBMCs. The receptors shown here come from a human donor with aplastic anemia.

The DNA of the CDR3 is TGTGCCATCAGTGGCCGGGCGGATGAAACCCAGTACTTC. Its translation is CAISGRADETQYF. The V gene is TRBV10-3, the J gene TRBJ2-5; D gene uncertain. This CDR3 has 13 amino acids. Germline CDR1 and CDR2: ENHRY and SYGVKD. V lost 4 bases and J lost 8, with 14 bases in between.

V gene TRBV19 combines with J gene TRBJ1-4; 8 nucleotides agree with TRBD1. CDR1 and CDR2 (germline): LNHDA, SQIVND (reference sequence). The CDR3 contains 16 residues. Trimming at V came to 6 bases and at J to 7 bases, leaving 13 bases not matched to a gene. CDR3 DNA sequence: TGTGCCAGTAGGCCGATGACAGGGGTCGCGGCTGAAAAACTGTTTTTT. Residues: CASRPMTGVAAEKLFF.

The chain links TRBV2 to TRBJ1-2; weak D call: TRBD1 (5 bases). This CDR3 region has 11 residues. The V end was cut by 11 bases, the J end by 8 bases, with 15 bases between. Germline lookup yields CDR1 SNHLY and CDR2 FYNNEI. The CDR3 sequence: CAENPGYGYTF. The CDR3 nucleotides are TGTGCCGAAAACCCAGGGTACGGCTACACCTTC.

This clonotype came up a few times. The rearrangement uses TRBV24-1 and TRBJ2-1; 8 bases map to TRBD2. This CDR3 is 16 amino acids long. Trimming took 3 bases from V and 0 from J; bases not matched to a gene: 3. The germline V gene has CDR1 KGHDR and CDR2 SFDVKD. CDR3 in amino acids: CATSDRLAPSYNEQFF. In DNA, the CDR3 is TGTGCCACCAGTGATCGACTAGCGCCCTCCTACAATGAGCAGTTCTTC.

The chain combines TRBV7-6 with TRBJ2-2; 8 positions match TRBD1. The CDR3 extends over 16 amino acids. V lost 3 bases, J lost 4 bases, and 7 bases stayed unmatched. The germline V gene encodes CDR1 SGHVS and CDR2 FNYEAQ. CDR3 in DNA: TGTGCCAGCAGCTTCGACAGGGGACATGGCACCGGGGAGCTGTTTTTT. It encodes CASSFDRGHGTGELFF.

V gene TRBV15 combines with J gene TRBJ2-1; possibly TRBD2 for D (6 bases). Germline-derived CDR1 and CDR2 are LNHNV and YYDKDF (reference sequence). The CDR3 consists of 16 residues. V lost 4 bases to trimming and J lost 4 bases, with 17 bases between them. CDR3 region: CATSTERAGGYNEQFF. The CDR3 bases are TGTGCCACCAGCACAGAACGGGCTGGGGGGTACAATGAGCAGTTCTTC.

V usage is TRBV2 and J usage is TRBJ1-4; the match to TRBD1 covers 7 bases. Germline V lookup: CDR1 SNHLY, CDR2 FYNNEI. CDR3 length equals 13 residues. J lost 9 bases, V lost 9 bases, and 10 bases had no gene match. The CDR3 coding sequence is TGTGCCAGAGGGGACAGACTGGTGAAAAAACTGTTTTTT. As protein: CARGDRLVKKLFF.

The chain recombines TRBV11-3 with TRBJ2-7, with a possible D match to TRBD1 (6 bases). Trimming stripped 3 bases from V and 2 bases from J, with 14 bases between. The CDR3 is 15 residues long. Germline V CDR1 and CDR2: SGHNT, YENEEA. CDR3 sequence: CASSFQGSVPYEQYF. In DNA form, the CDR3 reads TGTGCCAGCAGCTTCCAGGGGAGTGTCCCCTACGAGCAGTACTTC.

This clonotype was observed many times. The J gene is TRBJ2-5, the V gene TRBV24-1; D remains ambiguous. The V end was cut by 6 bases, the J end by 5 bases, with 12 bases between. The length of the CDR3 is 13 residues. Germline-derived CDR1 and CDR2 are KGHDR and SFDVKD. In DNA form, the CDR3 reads TGTGCCACCAGTACCCCGGTAGGGGAGACCCAGTACTTC. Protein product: CATSTPVGETQYF.

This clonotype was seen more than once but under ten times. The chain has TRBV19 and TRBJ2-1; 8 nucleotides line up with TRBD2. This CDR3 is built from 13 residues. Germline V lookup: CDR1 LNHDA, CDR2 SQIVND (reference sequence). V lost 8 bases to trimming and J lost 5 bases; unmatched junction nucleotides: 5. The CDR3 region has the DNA TGTGCCAGTTTCGCGGGAGGTCACAATGAGCAGTTCTTC. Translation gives CASFAGGHNEQFF.

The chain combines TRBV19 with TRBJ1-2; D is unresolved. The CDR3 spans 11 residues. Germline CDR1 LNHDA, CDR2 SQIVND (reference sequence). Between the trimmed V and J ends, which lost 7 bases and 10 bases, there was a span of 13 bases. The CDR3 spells CASTGYYVYTF. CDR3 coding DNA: TGTGCCAGTACTGGCTATTACGTCTACACCTTC.

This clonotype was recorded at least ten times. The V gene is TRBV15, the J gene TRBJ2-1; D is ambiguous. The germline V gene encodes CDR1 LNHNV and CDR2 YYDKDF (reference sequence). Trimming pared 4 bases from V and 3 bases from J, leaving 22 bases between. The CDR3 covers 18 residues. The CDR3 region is CATSIKDPRTSNYNEQFF. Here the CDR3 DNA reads TGTGCCACCAGCATAAAAGATCCCCGGACGTCTAACTACAATGAGCAGTTCTTC.

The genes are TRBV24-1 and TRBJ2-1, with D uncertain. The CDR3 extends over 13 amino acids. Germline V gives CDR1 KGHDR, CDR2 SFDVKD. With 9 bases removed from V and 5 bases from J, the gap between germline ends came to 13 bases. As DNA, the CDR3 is TGTGCCACCGCCCCCGCCGCAGACAATGAGCAGTTCTTC. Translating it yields CATAPAADNEQFF.

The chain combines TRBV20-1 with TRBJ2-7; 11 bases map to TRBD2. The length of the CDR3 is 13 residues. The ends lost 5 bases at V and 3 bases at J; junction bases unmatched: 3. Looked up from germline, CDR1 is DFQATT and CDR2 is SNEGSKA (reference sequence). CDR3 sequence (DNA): TGCAGTGCTCGTACTAGCGGGAGCTACGAGCAGTACTTC. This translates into CSARTSGSYEQYF.

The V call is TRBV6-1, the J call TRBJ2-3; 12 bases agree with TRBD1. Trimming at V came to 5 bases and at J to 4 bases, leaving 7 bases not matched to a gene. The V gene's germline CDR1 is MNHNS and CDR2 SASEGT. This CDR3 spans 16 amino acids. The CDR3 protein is CASSTTGTGGADTQYF. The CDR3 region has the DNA TGTGCCAGCAGTACTACCGGGACAGGGGGCGCAGATACGCAGTATTTT.

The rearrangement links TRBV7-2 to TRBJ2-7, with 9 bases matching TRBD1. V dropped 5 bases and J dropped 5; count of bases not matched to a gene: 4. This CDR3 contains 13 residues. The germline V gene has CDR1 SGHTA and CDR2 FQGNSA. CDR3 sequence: CASSTRTGDEQYF. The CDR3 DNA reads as TGTGCCAGCAGCACCCGGACAGGGGACGAGCAGTACTTC.

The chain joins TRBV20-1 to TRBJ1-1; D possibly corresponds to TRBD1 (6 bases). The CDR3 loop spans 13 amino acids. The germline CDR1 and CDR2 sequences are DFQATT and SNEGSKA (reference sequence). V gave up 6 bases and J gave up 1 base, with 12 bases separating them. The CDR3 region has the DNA TGCAGTGCGACGATGACAGGGAACACTGAAGCTTTCTTT. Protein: CSATMTGNTEAFF.

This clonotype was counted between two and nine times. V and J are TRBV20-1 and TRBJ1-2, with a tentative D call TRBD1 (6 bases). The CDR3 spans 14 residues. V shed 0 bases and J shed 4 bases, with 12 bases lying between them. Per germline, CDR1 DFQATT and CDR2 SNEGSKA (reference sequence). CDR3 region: CSARDHRGGYGYTF. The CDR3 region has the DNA TGCAGTGCTAGAGATCATCGAGGGGGCTATGGCTACACCTTC.

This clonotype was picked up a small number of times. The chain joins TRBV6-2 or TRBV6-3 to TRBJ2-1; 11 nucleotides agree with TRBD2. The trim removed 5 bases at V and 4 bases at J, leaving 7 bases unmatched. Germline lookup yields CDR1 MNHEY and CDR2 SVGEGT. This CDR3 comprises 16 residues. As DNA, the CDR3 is TGTGCCAGCAGTCCGACTAGCGGGGAGCCGTACAATGAGCAGTTCTTC. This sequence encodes CASSPTSGEPYNEQFF.

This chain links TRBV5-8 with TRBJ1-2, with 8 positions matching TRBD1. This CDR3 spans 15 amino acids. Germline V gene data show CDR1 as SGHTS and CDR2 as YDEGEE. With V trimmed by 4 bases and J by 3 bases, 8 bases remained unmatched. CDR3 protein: CASSHFSTGDYGYTF. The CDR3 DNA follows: TGTGCCAGCAGCCATTTTTCGACAGGGGACTATGGCTACACCTTC.

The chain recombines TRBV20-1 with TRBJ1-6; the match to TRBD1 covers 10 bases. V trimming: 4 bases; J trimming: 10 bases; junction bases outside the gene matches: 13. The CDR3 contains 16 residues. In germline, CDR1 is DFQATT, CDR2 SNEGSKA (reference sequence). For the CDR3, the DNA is TGCAGTGCTATCACTAGGGACAGGGGCTTATGGTCACCCCTCCACTTT. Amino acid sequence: CSAITRDRGLWSPLHF.

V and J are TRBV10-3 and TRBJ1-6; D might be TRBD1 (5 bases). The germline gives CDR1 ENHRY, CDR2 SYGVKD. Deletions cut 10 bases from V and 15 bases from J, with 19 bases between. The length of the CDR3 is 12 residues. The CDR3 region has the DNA TGTGCCAGCAAATCCCAGGGCCCTAACCTCCACTTT. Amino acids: CASKSQGPNLHF.

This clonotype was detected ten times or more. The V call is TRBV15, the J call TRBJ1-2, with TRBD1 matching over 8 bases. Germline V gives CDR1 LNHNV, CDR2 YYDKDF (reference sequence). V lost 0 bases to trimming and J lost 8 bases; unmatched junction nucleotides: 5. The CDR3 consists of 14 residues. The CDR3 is CATSRDVRGQGYTF. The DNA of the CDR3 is TGTGCCACCAGCAGAGACGTCAGGGGGCAGGGCTACACCTTC.

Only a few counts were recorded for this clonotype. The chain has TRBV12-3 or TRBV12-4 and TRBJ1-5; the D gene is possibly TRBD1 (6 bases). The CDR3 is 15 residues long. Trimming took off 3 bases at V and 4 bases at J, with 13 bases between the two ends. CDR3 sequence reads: CASSFMGALNQPQHF. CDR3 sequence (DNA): TGTGCCAGCAGTTTCATGGGGGCGCTTAATCAGCCCCAGCATTTT.

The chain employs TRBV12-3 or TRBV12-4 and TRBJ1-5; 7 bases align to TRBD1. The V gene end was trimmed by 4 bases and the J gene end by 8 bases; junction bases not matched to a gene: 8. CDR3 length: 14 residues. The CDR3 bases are TGTGCCAGCAGTTCACAGGGGACTAAGGAGCCCCAGCATTTT. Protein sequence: CASSSQGTKEPQHF.

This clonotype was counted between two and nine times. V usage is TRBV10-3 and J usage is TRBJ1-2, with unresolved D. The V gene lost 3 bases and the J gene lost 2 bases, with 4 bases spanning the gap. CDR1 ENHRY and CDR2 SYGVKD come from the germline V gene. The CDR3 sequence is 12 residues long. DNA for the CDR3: TGTGCCATCAGTGACCAGAACTATGGCTACACCTTC. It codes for CAISDQNYGYTF.

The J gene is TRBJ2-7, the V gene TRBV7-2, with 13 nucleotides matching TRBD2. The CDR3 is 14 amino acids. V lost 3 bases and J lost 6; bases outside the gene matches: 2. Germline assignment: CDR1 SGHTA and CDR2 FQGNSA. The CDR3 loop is CASSLGTSGIEQYF. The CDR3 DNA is TGTGCCAGCAGCTTGGGGACTAGCGGGATCGAGCAGTACTTC.

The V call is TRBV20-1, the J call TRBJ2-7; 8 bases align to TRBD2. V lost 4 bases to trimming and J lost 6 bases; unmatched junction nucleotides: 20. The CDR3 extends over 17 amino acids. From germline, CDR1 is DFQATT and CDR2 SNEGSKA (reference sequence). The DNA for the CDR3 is TGCAGTGCTACTACCGGGACTAGGGCCCTATCGCGGGGCGAGCAGTACTTC. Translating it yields CSATTGTRALSRGEQYF.

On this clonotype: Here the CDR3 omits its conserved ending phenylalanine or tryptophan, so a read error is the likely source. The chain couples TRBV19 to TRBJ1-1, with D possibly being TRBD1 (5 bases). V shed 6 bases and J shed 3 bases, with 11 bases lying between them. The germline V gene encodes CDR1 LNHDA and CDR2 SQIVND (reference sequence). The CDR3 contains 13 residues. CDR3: CASSHSGYTEAFL. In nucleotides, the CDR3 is TGTGCCAGTAGCCACTCAGGGTACACTGAAGCTTTCCTT.

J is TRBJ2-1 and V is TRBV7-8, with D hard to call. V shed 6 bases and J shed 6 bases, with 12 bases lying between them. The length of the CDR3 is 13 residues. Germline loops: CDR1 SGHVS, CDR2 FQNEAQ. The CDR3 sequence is CASRSTWVNEQFF. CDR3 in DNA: TGTGCCAGCAGGTCCACATGGGTCAATGAGCAGTTCTTC.